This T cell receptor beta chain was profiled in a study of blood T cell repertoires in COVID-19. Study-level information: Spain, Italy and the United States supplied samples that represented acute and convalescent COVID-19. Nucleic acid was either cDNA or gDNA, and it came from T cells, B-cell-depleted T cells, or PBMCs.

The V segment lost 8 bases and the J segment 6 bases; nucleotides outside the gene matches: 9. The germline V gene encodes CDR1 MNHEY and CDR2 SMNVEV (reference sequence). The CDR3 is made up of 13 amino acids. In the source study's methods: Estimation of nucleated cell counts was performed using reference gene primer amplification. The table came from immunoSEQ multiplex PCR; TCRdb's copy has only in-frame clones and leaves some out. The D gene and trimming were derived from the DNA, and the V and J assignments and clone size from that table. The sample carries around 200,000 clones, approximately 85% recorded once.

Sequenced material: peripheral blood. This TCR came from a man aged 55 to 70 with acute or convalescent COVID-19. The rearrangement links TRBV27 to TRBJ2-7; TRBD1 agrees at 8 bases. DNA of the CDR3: TGTGCCAGCCTGTCGGCAGGGGGCCTCGAGCAGTACTTC. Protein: CASLSAGGLEQYF.